The T cell receptor beta chain described here comes from a study of blood T cell repertoires in COVID-19. Study as a whole: PBMCs, B-cell-depleted T cells, or T cells provided the cDNA or gDNA that made up the material.

Trimming cost V 6 bases and J 3 bases; bases outside gene matches: 5. This CDR3 region has 14 residues. CDR1 LNHDA and CDR2 SQIVND come from the germline V gene (reference sequence). As originally analysed: Amplification from reference gene primers served as the basis for estimated nucleated cell counts. TCRdb's copy holds only in-frame clones and misses some; the assay was immunoSEQ multiplex PCR. V and J calls and clone size are those listed in that table; D and trimming were worked out from the DNA. The sample shows fewer than 150,000 clones, about 85% of them seen only once. Sequenced sample: peripheral blood. This receptor was identified in a woman aged 60-75 years with COVID-19, enrolled during active disease. The chain employs TRBV19 and TRBJ1-2; 9 positions agree with TRBD1. Written as DNA, the CDR3 is TGTGCCAGTAGCCCCAGGGACAGGGACTATGGCTACACCTTC. Protein product: CASSPRDRDYGYTF.